A single sample gave rise to the 29 T cell receptor beta chains below, sequenced in a study of CD8+CD57+ T cells in acquired aplastic anemia. Profiling that covered TCR beta VDJ and CDR3 relied on genomic DNA as its template. TCRdb recomputed calls from the reads with MiXCR, one row per CDR3 protein. The profile shows approximately 180,000 distinct CDR3 sequences, 48% of them singletons. Whoever was chosen for sequencing had shown CD8+CD57+ cell expansion by flow cytometry. The sample was sorted CD4+, CD8+, or CD8+CD57+ T cells (not recorded which) from PBMCs. Receptors originate from a human donor with aplastic anemia.

This chain links TRBV7-6 with TRBJ2-1, with D perhaps TRBD2 (6 bases). This CDR3 comprises 13 residues. From germline, CDR1 is SGHVS and CDR2 FNYEAQ. The V end was cut by 1 base, the J end by 7 bases, with 8 bases between. The CDR3 nucleotides are TGTGCCAGCAGCTTAGTTGGGGGGAATGAGCAGTTCTTC. Its translation: CASSLVGGNEQFF. Drawing the rest from reference TRBV7-6 and TRBJ2-1, the complete variable domain is GAGVSQSPRYKVTKRGQDVALRCDPISGHVSLYWYRQALGQGPEFLTYFNYEAQQDKSGLPNDRFSAERPEGSISTLTIQRTEQRDSAMYRCASSLVGGNEQFFGPGTRLTVL.

This clonotype was observed at least ten times. The J gene is TRBJ2-6, the V gene TRBV5-1, with D possibly being TRBD1 (6 bases). The V end lost 4 bases, the J end lost 1 base, and 9 bases lay between the germline ends. CDR3 length: 15 residues. From germline, CDR1 is SGHRS and CDR2 YFSETQ. The CDR3 loop reads CASSTQGSGANVLTF. CDR3 DNA sequence: TGCGCCAGCAGCACCCAGGGGTCTGGGGCCAACGTCCTGACTTTC. The full variable domain, completed using reference TRBV5-1 and TRBJ2-6, is KAGVTQTPRYLIKTRGQQVTLSCSPISGHRSVSWYQQTPGQGLQFLFEYFSETQRNKGNFPGRFSGRQFSNSRSEMNVSTLELGDSALYLCASSTQGSGANVLTFGAGSRLTVL.

For this clonotype: Relative to the germline gene, one junction end is altered; a read error may explain this. This chain uses TRBV15 with TRBJ1-1; D is unresolved. Per germline, CDR1 LNHNV and CDR2 YYDKDF (reference sequence). The CDR3 has 14 residues. The CDR3 reads CATSIRQLYTEALF. CDR3 DNA: TGTGCCACCAGCATACGACAACTGTACACTGAAGCTCTCTTT. Combining the CDR3 with reference TRBV15 and TRBJ1-1 gives the whole variable domain DAMVIQNPRYQVTQFGKPVTLSCSQTLNHNVMYWYQQKSSQAPKLLFHYYDKDFNNEADTPDNFQSRRPNTSFCFLDIRSPGLGDTAMYLCATSIRQLYTEALFGQGTRLTVV.

This clonotype was counted many times. The chain joins TRBV5-8 to TRBJ2-5; the D gene is possibly TRBD2 (6 bases). From germline, CDR1 is SGHTS and CDR2 YDEGEE. V was cut by 1 base and J by 5 bases, with 15 bases left in between. CDR3 length: 15 residues. CDR3 sequence (DNA): TGTGCCAGCAGCTTGTTAGCGGAGATCGGGGAGACCCAGTACTTC. Translated, it gives CASSLLAEIGETQYF.

In its sample, this clonotype was seen once. V is TRBV24-1 and J is TRBJ2-7, with D perhaps TRBD1 or TRBD2 (5 bases each). Per the germline V gene, CDR1 is KGHDR and CDR2 is SFDVKD. Trimming removed 3 bases from V and 6 bases from J, with 17 bases in between. CDR3 size: 15 residues. The DNA for the CDR3 is TGTGCCACCAGTGATCCGGTCACCGGGGCCGTCGAGCAGTACTTC. Translated, it gives CATSDPVTGAVEQYF.

The rearrangement uses TRBV5-4 and TRBJ2-5; TRBD1 is a possible D gene (5 bases). V was pared by 1 base and J by 2 bases, with 6 bases between. Germline V gene lookup returns CDR1 SGHNT and CDR2 YYREEE (reference sequence). This CDR3 comprises 13 residues. CDR3 nucleotide sequence: TGTGCCAGCAGCTTGAGGGGTCAAGAGACCCAGTACTTC. This gives the protein CASSLRGQETQYF.

The chain uses TRBV2 and TRBJ1-1; D perhaps matches TRBD1 (5 bases). Germline lookup yields CDR1 SNHLY and CDR2 FYNNEI. This CDR3 contains 14 residues. V was shortened by 3 bases and J by 5 bases, with 13 bases between the two germline ends. In nucleotides, the CDR3 is TGTGCCAGCAGTGAGGGGGGGTTTGGAACTGAAGCTTTCTTT. Amino acid sequence: CASSEGGFGTEAFF.

As to this clonotype: An end of the junction does not agree with germline; a read error may underlie this. The chain is built from TRBV7-2 and TRBJ2-7; maybe TRBD2 (5 bases). The CDR3 loop spans 15 amino acids. CDR1 SGHTA and CDR2 FQGNSA come from the germline V gene. The CDR3 nucleotides read TGTGCCAGCAGCGACCTGGTGAGACTAAGCTACGAGCAGAACTTC. Translated: CASSDLVRLSYEQNF.

The chain links TRBV9 to TRBJ2-3; D remains unclear. Trimming shortened V by 0 bases and J by 5 bases, and 4 bases separated the two germline ends. The CDR3 extends over 12 amino acids. Germline V gene data show CDR1 as SGDLS and CDR2 as YYNGEE. This chain's CDR3 is CASSVDGDTQYF. CDR3 DNA: TGTGCCAGCAGCGTAGATGGAGATACGCAGTATTTT.

This clonotype appeared a few times. The chain uses TRBV2 and TRBJ1-6; tentative D call: TRBD1 (5 bases). Germline V gene sequence: CDR1 SNHLY, CDR2 FYNNEI. Trimming took 7 bases from V and 8 from J, leaving 15 bases between them. The CDR3 has 14 amino acids. In DNA, the CDR3 is TGTGCCAGCATGGTCCGACAGCTTTATTCACCCCTCCACTTT. Amino acid sequence: CASMVRQLYSPLHF.

This clonotype was seen only a few times. The gene calls are TRBV24-1 and TRBJ2-3, with D perhaps assigned TRBD1 or TRBD2 (5 bases each). This CDR3 has 15 amino acids. The V end lost 4 bases, the J end lost 4 bases, and 14 bases lay between the germline ends. CDR1 and CDR2 (germline): KGHDR, SFDVKD. In nucleotides, the CDR3 is TGTGCCACCAGTGACCCAAGAGGGGCCGCAGATACGCAGTATTTT. The encoded protein is CATSDPRGAADTQYF.

The rearrangement joins TRBV29-1 to TRBJ2-3, with TRBD2 as a possible D gene (6 bases). V shed 8 bases and J shed 1 base, with 16 bases lying between them. This CDR3 comprises 14 residues. The germline V gene has CDR1 SQVTM and CDR2 ANQGSEA. CDR3 in DNA: TGCAGCACACGTAGCGGCGGGGGCACAGATACGCAGTATTTT. This gives the protein CSTRSGGGTDTQYF.

This chain links TRBV6-4 with TRBJ1-2, with D possibly matching TRBD1 (6 bases). The CDR3 runs 16 residues. Germline V gene data show CDR1 as MRHNA and CDR2 as SNTAGT. Trimming cost V 2 bases and J 6 bases, with 19 bases left between them. This CDR3 reads CASSDGPTGNGNGYTF. In DNA form, the CDR3 reads TGTGCCAGCAGTGACGGACCTACAGGGAACGGGAATGGCTACACCTTC.

The chain employs TRBV20-1 and TRBJ1-4; D gene ambiguous. In germline, CDR1 is DFQATT, CDR2 SNEGSKA (reference sequence). The V end was cut by 5 bases, the J end by 3 bases, with 13 bases between. The CDR3 has 14 residues. CDR3 sequence reads: CSAGGRGANEKLFF. The DNA for the CDR3 is TGCAGTGCTGGAGGACGGGGAGCTAATGAAAAACTGTTTTTT.

This clonotype has a single count. CDR3 coding DNA: TGTGCCAGCAGCCCAGGCCCCCGCCTCGATCAGCCCCAGCATTTT. It is translated as CASSPGPRLDQPQHF. The chain recombines TRBV7-9 with TRBJ1-5, with unresolved D. The CDR3 length is 15 residues. Trimming left V 5 bases short and J 5 bases short, with 16 bases between. Germline V CDR1 and CDR2: SEHNR, FQNEAQ (reference sequence).

The chain employs TRBV20-1 and TRBJ1-6; D is unclear. Germline values: CDR1 DFQATT, CDR2 SNEGSKA (reference sequence). Trimming removed 6 bases from V and 0 bases from J, with 12 bases in between. The CDR3 sequence is 15 residues long. CDR3 sequence reads: CSAGQVSSYNSPLHF. The CDR3, as DNA: TGCAGTGCGGGCCAAGTTAGCTCCTATAATTCACCCCTCCACTTT.

The table lists this clonotype with a few counts. The V gene is TRBV7-8, the J gene TRBJ2-7; 7 nucleotides match TRBD1. In germline, CDR1 is SGHVS, CDR2 FQNEAQ. The CDR3 totals 15 residues. V was clipped by 1 base and J by 3 bases; unmatched bases: 6. In DNA form, the CDR3 reads TGTGCCAGCAGCTTAGGCACAGCAGGGGGCTACGAGCAGTACTTC. Its translation: CASSLGTAGGYEQYF.

This chain connects TRBV12-3 or TRBV12-4 to TRBJ1-2, with D perhaps matching TRBD1 (5 bases). The CDR3 runs to 14 residues. Trimming took off 3 bases at V and 3 bases at J, with 11 bases between the two ends. In DNA form, the CDR3 reads TGTGCCAGCAGTTTGGGGGAGACGGACTATGGCTACACCTTC. This gives the protein CASSLGETDYGYTF.

This clonotype was seen a handful of times. The chain uses TRBV27 and TRBJ2-3; perhaps D is TRBD1 or TRBD2 (5 bases each). Germline V lookup: CDR1 MNHEY, CDR2 SMNVEV (reference sequence). Trimming shortened V by 6 bases and J by 5 bases, and 12 bases separated the two germline ends. This CDR3 is 13 amino acids long. The CDR3 region has the DNA TGTGCCAGCAGGACCGGGGCCGTAGATACGCAGTATTTT. This sequence encodes CASRTGAVDTQYF.

The V call is TRBV29-1, the J call TRBJ2-7; 7 bases map to TRBD1. From germline, CDR1 is SQVTM and CDR2 ANQGSEA. CDR3 length: 12 amino acids. The junction had 9 bases not matched to a gene; V was cut back by 6 bases and J by 7 bases. The CDR3 here is CSVAPTGREQYF. The CDR3 DNA follows: TGCAGCGTAGCCCCGACAGGGCGTGAGCAGTACTTC.

The chain joins TRBV12-3 or TRBV12-4 to TRBJ1-6; 9 bases align to TRBD1. The junction had 7 bases not matched to a gene; V was cut back by 6 bases and J by 10 bases. This CDR3 comprises 14 residues. The CDR3, as DNA: TGTGCCAGCAGCACGGGACAGGGAGGCTCACCCCTCCACTTT. This translates into CASSTGQGGSPLHF.

This clonotype was observed a few times. The rearrangement uses TRBV12-3 or TRBV12-4 and TRBJ1-3; TRBD1 might be the D (5 bases). Between the trimmed V and J ends, which lost 2 bases and 0 bases, there was a span of 11 bases. The CDR3 consists of 16 residues. CDR3 in DNA: TGTGCCAGCAGTTTATCGGGGCGCCGCTCTGGAAACACCATATATTTT. Translation gives CASSLSGRRSGNTIYF.

This clonotype was detected ten times or more. This chain connects TRBV5-6 to TRBJ2-1; 7 bases line up with TRBD1. CDR3 length: 12 residues. Germline CDR1 SGHDT, CDR2 YYEEEE. J lost 10 bases, V lost 4 bases, and 5 bases had no gene match. The CDR3 loop is CASSPRTGEQFF. The CDR3 bases are TGTGCCAGCAGCCCTAGGACAGGAGAGCAGTTCTTC.

With respect to this clonotype: Relative to the germline gene, one junction end is altered; a read error may explain this. This sequence joins TRBV24-1 and TRBJ2-1; maybe TRBD1 (6 bases). The CDR3 has 16 residues. Germline loops: CDR1 KGHDR, CDR2 SFDVKD. The CDR3 DNA sequence: TGTGCCAGCAGTTTTAGGGGGACCTACTTCTACAATGAGCAGTTCTTC. Its translation: CASSFRGTYFYNEQFF.

The rearrangement uses TRBV7-8 and TRBJ1-3; no clear D. This CDR3 spans 16 amino acids. Germline V gene sequence: CDR1 SGHVS, CDR2 FQNEAQ. V lost 0 bases and J lost 2, with 11 bases in between. CDR3 coding DNA: TGTGCCAGCAGCTTAGCCCGGCAGGCAGCTGGAAACACCATATATTTT. Translating gives CASSLARQAAGNTIYF.

This clonotype was found a few times. The V and J genes are TRBV15 and TRBJ1-6; tentatively, D is TRBD1 (5 bases). The CDR3 is made up of 15 amino acids. V was cut by 2 bases and J by 8 bases, with 13 bases left in between. Per the germline V gene, CDR1 is LNHNV and CDR2 is YYDKDF (reference sequence). The CDR3 region is CATSRTGLRDSPLHF. The DNA of the CDR3 is TGTGCCACCAGCAGAACGGGACTGAGGGATTCACCCCTCCACTTT.

Ten or more counts support this clonotype. The V gene is TRBV7-2, the J gene TRBJ2-3; 8 bases agree with TRBD2. The germline V gene encodes CDR1 SGHTA and CDR2 FQGNSA. This CDR3 has 15 amino acids. Trimming took 5 bases from V and 6 from J; bases not matched to a gene: 10. The CDR3 is CASSRNAGGADTQYF. CDR3 nucleotides: TGTGCCAGCAGCCGCAATGCGGGGGGCGCGGATACGCAGTATTTT.

This clonotype was counted ten times or more. The rearrangement links TRBV19 to TRBJ2-4; the match to TRBD1 covers 7 bases. The V gene's germline CDR1 is LNHDA and CDR2 SQIVND (reference sequence). The CDR3 has 12 amino acids. V lost 10 bases to trimming and J lost 7 bases; unmatched junction nucleotides: 7. The DNA for the CDR3 is TGTGCCACTGCACAGGGGCGGAACATTCAGTACTTC. The encoded protein is CATAQGRNIQYF. The full variable domain, rest sourced from reference TRBV19 and TRBJ2-4, is DGGITQSPKYLFRKEGQNVTLSCEQNLNHDAMYWYRQDPGQGLRLIYYSQIVNDFQKGDIAEGYSVSREKKESFPLTVTSAQKNPTAFYLCATAQGRNIQYFGAGTRLSVL.

The chain couples TRBV24-1 to TRBJ2-3; 12 nucleotides align to TRBD2. Germline CDR1 and CDR2: KGHDR and SFDVKD. This CDR3 contains 16 residues. After removal of 0 bases from V and 3 bases from J, the junction contained 0 bases not matched to a gene. The CDR3 spells CATSDLLAGGTDTQYF. The CDR3 DNA is TGTGCCACCAGTGATTTGCTAGCGGGAGGGACAGATACGCAGTATTTT.